This T cell receptor (beta chain) was identified during a study of blood T cell repertoires in COVID-19. Method: immunoSEQ multiplex PCR; TCRdb's copy keeps in-frame clones and lacks some. The sample has under 250,000 clones, approximately 89% seen once; the top ten hold around 3.7%. The sequence was collected from a woman aged 25 to 39 with acute COVID-19. Sequencing was done on a sample of PBMCs or T cells enriched from blood (not recorded which).

This chain's CDR3 is CASSFAGGSYNEQFF. CDR3 nucleotide sequence: TGTGCCAGCAGCTTTGCGGGGGGCTCCTACAATGAGCAGTTCTTC. This rearrangement joins TRBV7-2 to TRBJ2-1; 8 bases align to TRBD2. Germline loops: CDR1 SGHTA, CDR2 FQGNSA. With 3 bases clipped from V and 0 bases from J, the junction kept 1 base outside the gene matches. The CDR3 has 15 residues.